This paragraph covers one TCR beta chain sequence. The antigen is not known. Germline loops: CDR1 SGHVS, CDR2 FQNEAQ. The length of the CDR3 is 16 residues. Trimming took 5 bases from V and 0 from J, leaving 14 bases between them. This specimen comes from a study of T-cell reconstitution after alpha-beta-depleted transplantation in children. Study results and limitations: TCRbeta diversity was high at day 60 in some patients (a result of surviving recipient T cells and thymic progenitors). At the one-year point after transplant, T-cell counts and TCRbeta diversity were found to come mostly from T cells that had been newly produced. By about two months after transplant, alpha-beta T cells reportedly arose from several hundred graft clones that had expanded.

The authors prepared the TCRbeta library with unique molecular identifiers. TCRdb processed the PCR reads anew with MiXCR; each CDR3 protein has one entry. The sample gives more than 500,000 distinct CDR3 sequences, approximately 10% of which show up once; 14% is in the top ten. This sample comprised PBMCs, mostly from graft donor cells, obtained 180 days after TCRalphabeta/CD19-depleted stem cell transplant. The chain recombines TRBV7-8 with TRBJ1-3; no reliable D call. This receptor was obtained from a female patient aged 2-9 years who had a stem cell transplant for aplastic anemia, so the T cells may come from the graft donor. The CDR3 bases are TGTGCCAGCAGCACCATCCGAGCAGGCTCTGGAAACACCATATATTTT. It translates to CASSTIRAGSGNTIYF.